The T cell receptor (beta chain) under discussion was sequenced for a study of blood T cell repertoires in COVID-19. The wider study: The analysed material was cDNA or gDNA that came from T cells, B-cell-depleted T cells, or PBMCs.

Original processing notes: Estimation of nucleated cell counts relied on the amplification of reference gene primers. Assay: immunoSEQ multiplex PCR; the TCRdb copy retains only in-frame clones and omits some. The D gene and trimming were derived from the DNA, and the V and J assignments and clone size from that table. The sample lists about 180,000 clones; 79% were seen once. V lost 0 bases and J lost 7; bases outside the gene matches: 14. The CDR3 runs to 16 residues. CDR1 SQVTM and CDR2 ANQGSEA come from the germline V gene. The material sequenced was peripheral blood. The TCR sequence derives from a woman aged 55-69 years with COVID-19, enrolled during active disease. This chain links TRBV29-1 with TRBJ2-7; 8 bases fit TRBD2. This chain's CDR3 is CSVEDRGLAASREQYF. For the CDR3, the DNA is TGCAGCGTTGAAGATCGAGGACTAGCAGCTTCTAGGGAGCAGTACTTC.